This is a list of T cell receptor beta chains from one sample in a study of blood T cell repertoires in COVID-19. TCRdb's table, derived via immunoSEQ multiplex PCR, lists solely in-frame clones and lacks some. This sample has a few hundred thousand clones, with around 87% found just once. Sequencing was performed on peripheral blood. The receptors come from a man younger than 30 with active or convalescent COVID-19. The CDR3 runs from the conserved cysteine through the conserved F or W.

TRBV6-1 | CASSAPSSGTTYEQYF
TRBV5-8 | CASSLVGRGKLAKNIQYF
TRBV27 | CASSAGMGEQYF
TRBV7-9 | CASSDLTGDGEKLFF
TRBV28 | CASTHEGAREQYF
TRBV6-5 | CASSPPGTYSEQYF
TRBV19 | CASSNDRMKPGNTIYF
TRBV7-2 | CASSLDWTGGLGYTF
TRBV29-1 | CSVSTSGGNIQYF
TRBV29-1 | CSVGVLAETYEQYF
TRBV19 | CASNLPADRGIRYTF
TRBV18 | CASSPTGKGSYNEQFF
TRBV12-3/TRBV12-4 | CASSLLGGQPQHF
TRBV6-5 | CASSFLAAKNIQYF
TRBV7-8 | CATSGGGTDTQYF
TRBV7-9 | CASSSGGTHDF
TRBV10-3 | CAIGPSGGAYEQYF
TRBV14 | CASSQDRGETQYF
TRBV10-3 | CAISESSREGLGYGYTF
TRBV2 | CASSPLAGVGYTF
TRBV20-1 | CSASSGGGNQPQHF
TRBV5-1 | CASSSHYRGENEAFF
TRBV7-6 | CASSLYWGEGSEQYF
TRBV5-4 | CASSLRPGQPQHF
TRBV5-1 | CASSIGTVDGTIYF
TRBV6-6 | CASSYPQSAGYEQYF
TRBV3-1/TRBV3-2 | CASSQPYGRDKGDTQYF
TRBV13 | CASSLNADGGYGYTF
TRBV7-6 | CASSWGQGGYNEQFF
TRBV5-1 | CASSSSVASGTEAFF
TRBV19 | CASSRAGTSGNYEQYF